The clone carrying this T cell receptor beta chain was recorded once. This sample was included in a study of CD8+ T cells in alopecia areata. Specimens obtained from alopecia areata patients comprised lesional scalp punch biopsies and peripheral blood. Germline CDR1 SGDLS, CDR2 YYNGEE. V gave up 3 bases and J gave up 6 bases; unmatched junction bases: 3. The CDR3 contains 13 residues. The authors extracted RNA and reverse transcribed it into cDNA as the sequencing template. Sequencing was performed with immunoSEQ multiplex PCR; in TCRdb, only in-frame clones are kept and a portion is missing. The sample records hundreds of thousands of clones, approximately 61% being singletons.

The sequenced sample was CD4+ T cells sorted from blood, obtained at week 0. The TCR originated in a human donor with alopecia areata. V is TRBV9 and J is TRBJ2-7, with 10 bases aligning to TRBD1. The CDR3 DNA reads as TGTGCCAGCAGCGGACAGGGGGCCGGCGAGCAGTACTTC. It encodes CASSGQGAGEQYF.